Here is one T cell receptor (beta chain) with its context. Its antigen is unidentified. The sample belongs to a study of cytomegalovirus exposure and HLA in healthy donors. General study findings and limits: As was reported, the classifier diagnosed cytomegalovirus status with high specificity and sensitivity. Around 160 TCR beta chains were listed as cytomegalovirus-associated.

This CDR3 spans 14 amino acids. V lost 3 bases and J lost 0, with 6 bases in between. Looked up from germline, CDR1 is LNHDA and CDR2 is SQIVND (reference sequence). Repertoires were generated with immunoSEQ multiplex PCR, while TCRdb's copy carries only in-frame clones and drops some. The sample lists 73,000 or so clones; just under 95% were seen once. The receptor's source is a young woman in good health and CMV-seropositive. Source material: PBMCs. The chain combines TRBV19 with TRBJ2-1; D unresolved. CDR3 sequence: CASSISSSYNEQFF. The DNA for the CDR3 is TGTGCCAGTAGTATTAGCAGCTCCTACAATGAGCAGTTCTTC.